This T cell receptor (beta chain) was retrieved from a study of lymphopenia after photon versus proton radiotherapy. The germline V gene encodes CDR1 SGHNT and CDR2 YYREEE (reference sequence). The CDR3 is 14 amino acids. Trimming at V came to 5 bases and at J to 9 bases, leaving 5 bases not matched to a gene. With respect to this clone: No antigen is known for it.

Notes on the study in general: Survival link was tested only in deceased patients; proton benefit remains a possibility.

The table came from immunoSEQ multiplex PCR; TCRdb's copy has only in-frame clones and leaves some out. The sample consists of fewer than 65,000 clones, approximately 83% of them appearing once. This TCR was sampled from a middle-aged man with gastric cancer. The sample was peripheral blood, taken from a patient treated with photon-based radiotherapy. This sequence joins TRBV5-4 and TRBJ1-6; the match to TRBD1 covers 10 bases. The CDR3 region is CASRRDRGGSPLHF. The CDR3 DNA is TGTGCCAGCAGACGGGACAGGGGAGGTTCACCCCTCCACTTT. Based on the CDR3 plus reference TRBV5-4 and TRBJ1-6, the full variable domain is ETGVTQSPTHLIKTRGQQVTLRCSSQSGHNTVSWYQQALGQGPQFIFQYYREEENGRGNFPPRFSGLQFPNYSSELNVNALELDDSALYLCASRRDRGGSPLHFGNGTRLTVT.